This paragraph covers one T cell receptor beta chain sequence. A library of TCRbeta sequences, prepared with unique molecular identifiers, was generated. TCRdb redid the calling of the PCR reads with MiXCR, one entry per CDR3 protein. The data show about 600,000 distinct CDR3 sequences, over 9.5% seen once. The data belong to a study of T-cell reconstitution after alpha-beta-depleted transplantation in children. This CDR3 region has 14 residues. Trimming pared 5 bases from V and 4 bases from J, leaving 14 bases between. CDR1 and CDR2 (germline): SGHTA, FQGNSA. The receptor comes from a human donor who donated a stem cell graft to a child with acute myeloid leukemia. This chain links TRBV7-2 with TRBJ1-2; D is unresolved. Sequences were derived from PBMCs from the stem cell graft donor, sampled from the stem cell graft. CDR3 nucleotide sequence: TGTGCCAGCAGCCCCGGACGGCCGGGCTATGGCTACACCTTC. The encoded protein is CASSPGRPGYGYTF.